This entry lists 28 T cell receptor beta chains sequenced from one sample in a study of PD-1 blockade in classical Hodgkin lymphoma (dated by TCRdb to the early 2020s). Library preparation used the immunoSEQ multiplex PCR assay. This immuneACCESS table, as held by TCRdb, lists in-frame sequences with V and J called but not all clones. Of the missing ones, under half trace to an unresolved V gene in checked studies; the others have no known cause. The sample yields almost 30,000 clones; 80% to 90% were counted once. The top ten clonotypes cover roughly 0.6% of the sample. Sample time point, as interpreted from the label and publication: cycle 4 day 1 (C4D1), after more than 5 weeks of nivolumab. Relapse after autologous stem cell transplantation had occurred in all trial patients, and cohorts A, B and C were distinguished by prior brentuximab vedotin exposure. A Miltenyi CD4+ T cell isolation kit was used for magnetic negative selection to purify CD4+ T cells from thawed PBMCs.

The sequences come from CD4+ T cells from blood, collected before the fourth cycle of nivolumab. Receptors were obtained from a human donor with classical Hodgkin lymphoma.

The chain links TRBV7-8 to TRBJ1-1; D not resolved. The ends were cut back, 2 bases at V and 2 bases at J, with 3 bases in the middle. CDR3 length equals 12 residues. Germline-derived CDR1 and CDR2 are SGHVS and FQNEAQ. CDR3 region: CASSLKNTEAFF. The CDR3 bases are TGTGCCAGCAGCTTAAAAAACACTGAAGCTTTCTTT.

In this sample, this clone turned up once. The CDR3 is CASSIGFLETQYF. The CDR3 bases are TGTGCCAGTAGTATAGGCTTCCTAGAGACCCAGTACTTC. V usage is TRBV19 and J usage is TRBJ2-5; D remains ambiguous. Germline-derived CDR1 and CDR2 are LNHDA and SQIVND (reference sequence). This CDR3 is 13 amino acids long. V was cut by 1 base and J by 4 bases, with 7 bases left in between.

J is TRBJ2-3 and V is TRBV5-1; 9 bases are shared with TRBD1. In germline, CDR1 is SGHRS, CDR2 YFSETQ. The CDR3 has 16 amino acids. The ends lost 5 bases at V and 1 base at J; junction bases unmatched: 8. In DNA, the CDR3 is TGCGCCAGCAGGGAGGGGGGACAGGGAGGCACAGATACGCAGTATTTT. It translates to CASREGGQGGTDTQYF.

This sequence joins TRBV14 and TRBJ1-1; a possible D gene is TRBD1 (5 bases). Trimming left V 5 bases short and J 3 bases short, with 7 bases between. Germline-derived CDR1 and CDR2 are SGHDN and FVKESK. The CDR3 runs 12 residues. CDR3 sequence reads: CASSMGDTEAFF. Written as DNA, the CDR3 is TGTGCCAGCAGCATGGGGGACACTGAAGCTTTCTTT.

The rearrangement uses TRBV27 and TRBJ2-2; D is possibly TRBD2 (6 bases). V lost 0 bases and J 5 bases, leaving 10 bases between the germline ends. The length of the CDR3 is 15 residues. Germline V gives CDR1 MNHEY, CDR2 SMNVEV (reference sequence). The CDR3 loop reads CASSLSSRGTGELFF. The DNA for the CDR3 is TGTGCCAGCAGTTTATCGAGCCGGGGGACCGGGGAGCTGTTTTTT.

The chain uses TRBV28 and TRBJ1-1, with 10 bases that match TRBD1. V shed 3 bases, J shed 3 bases, and the junction held 1 base outside the gene matches. This CDR3 spans 14 amino acids. CDR1 MDHEN and CDR2 SYDVKM come from the germline V gene. Written as DNA, the CDR3 is TGTGCCAGCAGTTTGGACAGGGGGTACACTGAAGCTTTCTTT. Its protein product is CASSLDRGYTEAFF.

CDR3 in amino acids: CASRGLVPNTGELFF. CDR3 nucleotides: TGCGCCAGCCGAGGACTAGTGCCGAACACCGGGGAGCTGTTTTTT. The chain links TRBV5-1 to TRBJ2-2, with 7 nucleotides matching TRBD2. The ends lost 7 bases at V and 0 bases at J; junction bases unmatched: 6. CDR3 size: 15 residues. Germline V CDR1 and CDR2: SGHRS, YFSETQ.

The chain employs TRBV5-1 and TRBJ2-2; 10 bases are a match to TRBD1. The germline CDR1 and CDR2 sequences are SGHRS and YFSETQ. The CDR3 sequence is 15 residues long. The junction had 5 bases not matched to a gene; V was cut back by 4 bases and J by 5 bases. The CDR3 nucleotides are TGCGCCAGCAGCCCGGAGGGACAGGGGACCGGGGAGCTGTTTTTT. Translating gives CASSPEGQGTGELFF.

This chain connects TRBV7-8 to TRBJ1-6; possibly TRBD1 for D (5 bases). Germline assignment: CDR1 SGHVS and CDR2 FQNEAQ. The CDR3 extends over 13 amino acids. Trimming left V 1 base short and J 8 bases short, with 6 bases between. CDR3 sequence (DNA): TGTGCCAGCAGCTTAGTAGGGGATTCACCCCTCCACTTT. Translating gives CASSLVGDSPLHF.

V gene TRBV15 combines with J gene TRBJ2-5; TRBD1 might be the D (6 bases). Trimming cost V 1 base and J 5 bases, with 20 bases left between them. The germline CDR1 and CDR2 sequences are LNHNV and YYDKDF (reference sequence). The CDR3 contains 17 residues. The CDR3 sequence: CATSRVGVGARGETQYF. CDR3 coding DNA: TGTGCCACCAGCAGAGTCGGTGTGGGGGCTCGCGGGGAGACCCAGTACTTC. Full variable domain (rest looked up from reference TRBV15 and TRBJ2-5): DAMVIQNPRYQVTQFGKPVTLSCSQTLNHNVMYWYQQKSSQAPKLLFHYYDKDFNNEADTPDNFQSRRPNTSFCFLDIRSPGLGDTAMYLCATSRVGVGARGETQYFGPGTRLLVL.

J is TRBJ1-3 and V is TRBV5-1; 10 bases are shared with TRBD1. This CDR3 region has 17 residues. CDR1 SGHRS and CDR2 YFSETQ come from the germline V gene. V trimming: 4 bases; J trimming: 1 base; junction bases outside the gene matches: 8. This chain's CDR3 is CASSPTTGGMSGNTIYF. The DNA for the CDR3 is TGCGCCAGCAGCCCCACGACAGGGGGCATGTCTGGAAACACCATATATTTT.

This clone was counted a few times. The rearrangement links TRBV27 to TRBJ1-2; possible D gene TRBD1, 6 bases. Trimming left V 2 bases short and J 5 bases short, with 15 bases between. The CDR3 has 15 residues. Germline values: CDR1 MNHEY, CDR2 SMNVEV (reference sequence). CDR3 amino acids: CASSLDPGAKYGYTF. CDR3 sequence (DNA): TGTGCCAGCAGTTTAGATCCGGGGGCGAAGTATGGCTACACCTTC.

DNA for the CDR3: TGCGCCAGCAGGGCAGGGCCCGATTCCTACGAGCAGTACTTC. Its protein is CASRAGPDSYEQYF. The V gene is TRBV5-1, the J gene TRBJ2-7; D is possibly TRBD1 (5 bases). CDR3 length equals 14 residues. V was pared by 5 bases and J by 1 base, with 13 bases between. Germline CDR1 and CDR2: SGHRS and YFSETQ.

This chain connects TRBV5-1 to TRBJ2-7; no firm D call. The CDR3 covers 14 residues. V was cut by 3 bases and J by 3 bases, with 13 bases left in between. Per germline, CDR1 SGHRS and CDR2 YFSETQ. The CDR3 reads CASSSIRGSYEQYF. The CDR3 region has the DNA TGCGCCAGCAGCTCGATTAGAGGCAGCTACGAGCAGTACTTC.

The chain is built from TRBV6-6 and TRBJ1-1, with D tentatively TRBD1 (6 bases). Germline CDR1 reads MNHNY; CDR2 reads SVGAGI (reference sequence). V was cut by 5 bases and J by 0 bases, with 10 bases left in between. The CDR3 length is 14 residues. CDR3 protein: CASSPRGVNTEAFF. CDR3 nucleotide sequence: TGTGCCAGCAGTCCCAGGGGAGTGAACACTGAAGCTTTCTTT.

The chain carries TRBV15 and TRBJ1-1; D is ambiguous. V was shortened by 3 bases and J by 4 bases, with 12 bases between the two germline ends. CDR1 and CDR2 (germline): LNHNV, YYDKDF (reference sequence). The CDR3 covers 14 residues. Written as DNA, the CDR3 is TGTGCCACCAGCAGCCCGGCCTTGGGCACTGAAGCTTTCTTT. Its protein product is CATSSPALGTEAFF.

Here the CDR3 DNA reads TGTGCCAGCAGGGCAGGGAGAGGCACTGAAGCTTTCTTT. Translation: CASRAGRGTEAFF. The rearrangement joins TRBV6-1 to TRBJ1-1, with D possibly matching TRBD1 (5 bases). The germline V and J ends were trimmed by 6 bases and 4 bases, with 12 bases remaining between them. CDR3 length equals 13 residues. CDR1 is MNHNS and CDR2 is SASEGT in the germline V gene.

The chain joins TRBV6-5 to TRBJ2-1; 10 nucleotides agree with TRBD2. Germline V gene data show CDR1 as MNHEY and CDR2 as SVGAGI. The CDR3 is 15 amino acids. The J segment lost 3 bases and the V segment lost 4 bases, leaving 3 bases of the junction unmatched. The CDR3 reads CASSSKRGGYNEQFF. CDR3 bases: TGTGCCAGCAGTTCAAAGCGGGGGGGCTACAATGAGCAGTTCTTC.

The chain has TRBV19 and TRBJ2-3, with 8 bases identical to TRBD1. Trimming removed 3 bases from V and 2 bases from J; junction bases left unmatched: 7. The CDR3 totals 16 residues. Germline V gives CDR1 LNHDA, CDR2 SQIVND (reference sequence). CDR3 loop: CASSMTGAKITDTQYF. CDR3 in DNA: TGTGCCAGTAGTATGACAGGGGCCAAAATCACAGATACGCAGTATTTT.

The rearrangement joins TRBV29-1 to TRBJ1-4, with 7 bases aligning to TRBD1. Germline V gene data show CDR1 as SQVTM and CDR2 as ANQGSEA. CDR3 length equals 13 residues. V shed 7 bases and J 0 bases; nucleotides not matched to a gene: 2. CDR3 region: CSATGATNEKLFF. The CDR3 DNA is TGCAGCGCTACAGGGGCAACTAATGAAAAACTGTTTTTT.

To note about this clone: This specimen includes other DNA sequences encoding the same CDR3. CDR3 protein: CASSLGTEETQYF. CDR3 coding DNA: TGTGCCAGCAGCCTGGGGACTGAAGAGACCCAGTACTTC. This sequence joins TRBV7-9 and TRBJ2-5; maybe TRBD2 (6 bases). CDR1 is SEHNR, CDR2 FQNEAQ, per germline (reference sequence). The CDR3 runs 13 residues. Trimming pared 5 bases from V and 3 bases from J, leaving 10 bases between.

The chain employs TRBV6-5 and TRBJ1-3, with D possibly being TRBD1 (5 bases). Germline values: CDR1 MNHEY, CDR2 SVGAGI. The CDR3 is 15 amino acids. Trimming left V 5 bases short and J 0 bases short, with 11 bases between. CDR3 nucleotide sequence: TGTGCCAGCAGTCGACAGAGCTCCTCTGGAAACACCATATATTTT. Translation gives CASSRQSSSGNTIYF.

The chain couples TRBV5-5 to TRBJ1-1; D unresolved. This CDR3 comprises 13 residues. Trimming shortened V by 0 bases and J by 1 base, and 4 bases separated the two germline ends. Germline CDR1 SGHKS, CDR2 YYEKEE (reference sequence). CDR3 in amino acids: CASSLEGNTEAFF. The CDR3 DNA sequence: TGTGCCAGCAGCTTGGAAGGGAACACTGAAGCTTTCTTT.

The V and J genes are TRBV12-5 and TRBJ1-4, with D uncertain. CDR1 is LGHNT and CDR2 is FRNRAP in the germline V gene. The CDR3 extends over 12 amino acids. Trimming removed 3 bases at V and 7 bases at J, with 6 bases between. CDR3 protein: CASGLYSEKLFF. CDR3 nucleotide sequence: TGTGCTAGTGGTTTATATTCTGAAAAACTGTTTTTT.

The chain links TRBV27 to TRBJ2-1; TRBD2 is a possible D gene (7 bases). The CDR3 is 16 residues long. Trimming cost V 6 bases and J 3 bases, with 18 bases left between them. CDR1 is MNHEY and CDR2 is SMNVEV in the germline V gene (reference sequence). The CDR3: CASSRGAGASYNEQFF. In DNA, the CDR3 is TGTGCCAGCAGCCGGGGGGCGGGGGCGAGCTACAATGAGCAGTTCTTC.

The V gene is TRBV9, the J gene TRBJ2-3, with D uncertain. V was cut by 0 bases and J by 5 bases, with 4 bases left in between. The CDR3 totals 12 residues. The germline V gene has CDR1 SGDLS and CDR2 YYNGEE. For the CDR3, the DNA is TGTGCCAGCAGCGTAGGAATAGATACGCAGTATTTT. The encoded protein is CASSVGIDTQYF.

J is TRBJ2-1 and V is TRBV5-1; the D gene is possibly TRBD2 (5 bases). V gave up 2 bases and J gave up 4 bases, with 10 bases separating them. CDR3 size: 14 residues. From germline, CDR1 is SGHRS and CDR2 YFSETQ. CDR3 sequence (DNA): TGCGCCAGCAGCTTCATTCGGGATTACAATGAGCAGTTCTTC. Protein: CASSFIRDYNEQFF.

The V gene is TRBV29-1, the J gene TRBJ1-5; tentative D call: TRBD1 (6 bases). Trimming left V 8 bases short and J 3 bases short, with 29 bases between. CDR3 length: 18 residues. In germline, CDR1 is SQVTM, CDR2 ANQGSEA. The CDR3, as DNA: TGCAGCCTGTCAAGGGGGAAAAAGGTGCGCGCCGCCAATCAGCCCCAGCATTTT. It specifies CSLSRGKKVRAANQPQHF. The whole variable domain, remainder taken from reference TRBV29-1 and TRBJ1-5, is SAVISQKPSRDICQRGTSLTIQCQVDSQVTMMFWYRQQPGQSLTLIATANQGSEATYESGFVIDKFPISRPNLTFSTLTVSNMSPEDSSIYLCSLSRGKKVRAANQPQHFGDGTRLSIL.